This note documents a single T cell receptor (beta chain) sequence. It lacks a known antigen. No much larger clone is present one base from it, and per-base qualities are unavailable. The cohort comprised fewer than 750 healthy bone marrow donors. At the time of sampling, all cohort members were nominally healthy, though unrecorded immune exposures were likely present. The donor was CMV seropositive and belonged to the group of about 290 seropositive cohort members. Each donor provided a peripheral blood sample, and peripheral blood mononuclear cells were used for TCR beta sequencing. The Qiagen DNeasy Blood Extraction Kit was used to extract genomic DNA from the blood cell samples. Library prep was done by the immunoSEQ multiplex PCR assay. For the multiplex PCR, a mixture combining 60 forward primers for TCR Vbeta segments and 13 reverse primers for TCR Jbeta segments was used. The CDR3 region of rearranged TCR beta genes was amplified from genomic DNA by a multiplex PCR assay. On the Illumina HiSeq System, the amplified TCR beta libraries were sequenced as 87-base-pair reads. As for how the authors treated the data: In a later analysis, tens of millions of unique TCR beta chains were counted across the 650 to 700 repertoires, and about 9.9 million of these chains were shared by at least two donors. To remove PCR and sequencing errors, raw reads were error-corrected and collapsed into unique sequences using a nearest-neighbor algorithm that merged closely related sequences. Alignment of CDR3 sequences to IMGT reference sequences was used to assign V, D and J gene segments. For a sequence to be retained, a match of at least six nucleotides to both a V gene segment and a J gene segment was required. Rearrangements were called productive when the CDR3 lacked stop codons and stayed in frame with V and J; all others were non-productive. Following IMGT convention, CDR3 was defined as the stretch from the second conserved V-encoded cysteine to the conserved J-encoded phenylalanine. Sequences without an unambiguous match to a single V gene segment were excluded from the earlier analysis of 587 of the donors. In an earlier analysis of a few hundred of the donors, V segments were called functional above 56.7% productive rearrangements and were called segregating when the between-donor standard deviation exceeded 5%. A statistical classification framework was developed to diagnose cytomegalovirus status using the catalog of TCR beta chain sequences. In a later analysis, V and J genes were assigned by comparing TCR nucleotide sequences against IMGT/GENE-DB human TR gene sequences. The TCRdist pipeline was used in a later analysis to assign CDR3 sequences and most-parsimonious VDJ recombination scenarios. In a later analysis, every TCR beta chain was defined by the combination of its CDR3 amino acid sequence and its V-gene family, and reads without a unique V-gene family were dropped. To address suspected cross-contamination and a sequencing artifact, a later analysis removed under 600 highly shared, low-generation-probability nucleotide sequences. In a later analysis, a clonal expansion index was calculated for each public chain from normalized within-repertoire ranks of inferred template counts. In a later analysis, generation probabilities were computed using a VDJ recombination model fitted to out-of-frame rearrangements, and the results were checked against IGoR. Hypergeometric tests were used in a later analysis to score TCR-TCR, TCR-HLA and TCR-CMV co-occurrence, with a repertoire-size bias correction applied to the TCR pairs. To estimate false discovery rates, a later analysis permuted the HLA or CMV assignments 20 times. In a later analysis, co-occurring TCRs were grouped using DBSCAN, and TCRdist sequence similarity was added for clustering within HLA-allele-positive subsets. For co-occurrence clustering, repertoires with fewer than 30,000 or more than 120,000 public chains were excluded, along with roughly 5 repertoires with anomalous nucleotide sharing. TCRdb retrieved this table from immuneACCESS and kept in-frame rearrangements only. Not all clones are present; in checked studies, unresolved V genes account for under half, and no reason is known for the remainder. V, J and clone size derive from that table, while D and trimming were established from the DNA sequence. The sample table contains roughly 170,000 clones; only one count was recorded for 77% of them. The ten top clones hold less than 1.5% of the sample.

The data stem from a study of cytomegalovirus exposure and HLA in healthy donors (dated by TCRdb to about 2017). For context, the study as a whole: An earlier analysis of a few hundred of the donors reported 276 Gb of sequence data and 117 million unique TCR beta sequences obtained from around 170 million T cells. Around 330 gigabases of sequencing data and around 80 million unique TCR sequences made up an early release that covered approximately 620 HLA-typed donors. Of the approximately 400 genotyped donors, roughly 85% fell in the genetic ancestry cluster associated with self-reported Caucasian donors. The study aimed to test whether cataloging public T cell receptors could reveal signatures of past pathogen exposure. The study used immunosequencing to profile the T cell repertoires of hundreds of subjects and linked those repertoires to cytomegalovirus serostatus. Along with the approximately 670-subject first cohort, a separate validation cohort of more than 90 different subjects was used. High-throughput TCR immunosequencing, statistical association of individual TCRs with disease status, and machine learning were combined to predict cytomegalovirus infection status. In a later analysis, previously published TCR beta repertoires from more than 500 donors were re-analyzed and high-resolution HLA genotyping was added so that TCR occurrence patterns could be studied. The later analysis used no new phenotypic data to find candidate immune exposures, relying instead on TCR beta sequences and their occurrence across donors. To decide whether each TCR beta V gene segment behaved as functional or pseudogenic, an earlier analysis of some 600 of the donors relied on high-throughput TCR beta sequencing. Donor age, sex, ethnicity and CMV serostatus were collected together with the repertoire data. A later genetic analysis used genome-wide SNP genotypes for about three fifths of the 666 donors, treating that subset as a discovery cohort. All discovery cohort repertoires had been generated on a single sequencing platform. Both class I and class II loci were covered by HLA typing, at four-digit resolution. Typing coverage differed by locus: A, B, C, DRB1 and DQB1 were typed in roughly 620-630 donors, DQA1 in roughly 500, DPA1 in 600 to 610, and DPB1 in around 440. Several DR-DQ haplotypes were handled as single units for association and clustering because linkage in the cohort was strong. On average, 235,054 unique TCR beta nucleotide sequences were sequenced per donor among about 400 genotyped donors of the cohort, with around 19% of those sequences being non-productive. Broader findings and caveats from the paper: When HLA alleles, especially DR and DQ, strongly co-occurred, attributing TCR associations to individual alleles was difficult. A later analysis reported that several top co-occurrence clusters appeared linked to parvovirus B19, influenza, CMV and Epstein-Barr virus. Approximately 18 rarely observed V segments, including chromosome 9 orphons, were excluded from the earlier analysis of some 590 of the donors because counts were too low. A cluster of highly shared sequence variants was judged likely to represent a technical artifact of the sequencing pipeline. For the cohort, immune exposure information was limited to CMV serostatus. Correlated functional status among segregating V segments might reflect linkage disequilibrium, but an unknown experimental factor could not be ruled out. An earlier analysis of some 590 of the donors showed that most TCR beta V segments appeared in productive rearrangements either about 87% or about 30% of the time, which broadly matched IMGT annotations. Sequencing depth was assumed to be roughly uniform across donors in the presence/absence analyses, though that assumption may not hold. In a later analysis, most CMV-associated TCR beta chains were found to appear HLA-restricted, with HLA associations seemingly driven largely by CMV exposure. The authors suggested that the approach could potentially be generalized to other disease states and immunological phenotypes. Because HLA typing was unavailable for some donors at each locus, only the typed subset was used in association tests. The study gave a list of 150 to 200 TCR beta chains associated with cytomegalovirus. A further reported finding was that TCR beta sequences accurately predicted the HLA-A and HLA-B alleles for most subjects in the first cohort. A later analysis found that HLA-associated TCR beta chains were more clonally expanded and had lower generation probabilities than equally common non-associated chains. The cohort was sequenced for TCR beta chains only, and without alpha or paired-chain data the features that could be detected were limited. Most TCR sequences were observed very rarely across donors, whereas some public TCRs were present in many individuals. Because the 87-base-pair reads could not distinguish some IMGT-functional V segments, including TRBV6-2 and TRBV6-3, those segments were excluded. According to a later genetic analysis, donors in an Asian-associated ancestry cluster had fewer N-insertions in productive TCRs than the approximately 690-donor mean. In a later analysis, TCR association rates were found to vary across HLA loci, with the most associated TCRs seen for DRB1 alleles and the fewest for HLA-C alleles. At a false discovery rate of 0.05, a later analysis linked about 17,000 TCR beta sequences to specific HLA alleles. The classifier was reported to diagnose cytomegalovirus status with high specificity and sensitivity in both the original cohort and the validation cohort. A few of the identified cytomegalovirus-associated TCR beta chains were confirmed in vitro to be specific for cytomegalovirus antigens. A later genetic analysis associated a missense DCLRE1C variant with V-gene and J-gene trimming of TCR beta chains, and an independent cohort replicated the association.

CDR1 and CDR2, looked up from the germline V gene (reference sequence), are SEHNR and FQNEAQ. The V end gives up 5 bases and the J end 3 bases, leaving 6 bases in the junction not matched to a gene. The CDR3 runs 15 residues from the cysteine to the phenylalanine. Just CDR3 DNA is preserved here, 45 bases in frame from base 1. Source material: PBMCs. The source of this sequence is a woman in her twenties or thirties in good health and CMV-seropositive. The V gene is TRBV7-9 and the J gene is TRBJ2-7, with 11 bases in between that match TRBD2. For the CDR3, the sequence is CASSPGTSGGYEQYF. The DNA sequence is TGTGCCAGCAGCCCCGGGACTAGCGGAGGCTACGAGCAGTACTTC.